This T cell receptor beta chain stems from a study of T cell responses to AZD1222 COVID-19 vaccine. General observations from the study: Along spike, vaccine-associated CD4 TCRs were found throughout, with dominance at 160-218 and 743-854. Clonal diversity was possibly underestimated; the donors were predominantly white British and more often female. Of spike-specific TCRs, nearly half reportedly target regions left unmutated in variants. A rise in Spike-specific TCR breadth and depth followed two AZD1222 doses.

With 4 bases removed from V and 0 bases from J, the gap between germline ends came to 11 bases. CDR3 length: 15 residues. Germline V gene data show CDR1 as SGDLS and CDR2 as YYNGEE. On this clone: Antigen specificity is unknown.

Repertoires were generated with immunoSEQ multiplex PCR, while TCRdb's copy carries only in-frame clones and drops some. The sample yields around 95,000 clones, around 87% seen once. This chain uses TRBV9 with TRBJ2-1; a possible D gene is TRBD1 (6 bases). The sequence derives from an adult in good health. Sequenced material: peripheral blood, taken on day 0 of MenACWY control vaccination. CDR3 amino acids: CASSYTGSSYNEQFF. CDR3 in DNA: TGTGCCAGCAGCTATACAGGGAGCTCCTACAATGAGCAGTTCTTC.